The subject of this entry is one TCR beta chain. Its antigen is currently unknown. The source of the sample is a study of cytomegalovirus exposure and HLA in healthy donors. Regarding the study as a whole: Among TCR beta chains, those listed as cytomegalovirus-associated numbered 164. It was reportedly the case that the classifier diagnosed cytomegalovirus status with high specificity and sensitivity. Fewer N-insertions than the roughly 630-donor mean were reportedly shown by an Asian-associated ancestry cluster in a later analysis. In an earlier analysis, about 90% or about 30%: the productive usage of most TCR beta V segments.

The PCR was carried out with 60 Vbeta primers and 13 Jbeta primers. TCRdb's table, derived via immunoSEQ multiplex PCR, lists solely in-frame clones and lacks some. The sample has some 130,000 clones, 70% to 80% seen once. Germline CDR1 SEHNR, CDR2 FQNEAQ (reference sequence). The V end lost 5 bases, the J end lost 1 base, and 11 bases lay between the germline ends. CDR3 length: 14 amino acids. The sequence was obtained from a man aged 35 to 55 in good health and CMV-seropositive. V and J are TRBV7-9 and TRBJ1-1, with no clear D. Sequenced material: PBMCs. The DNA of the CDR3 is TGTGCCAGCAGCCTCTGGGCCGCGAACACTGAAGCTTTCTTT. This translates into CASSLWAANTEAFF.